This record looks at one T cell receptor (beta chain) sequence and its context. These data originate in a study of blood T cell repertoires in COVID-19. For the study at large: Sites across the United States, Italy and Spain contributed samples from acute and convalescent COVID-19. T cells, B-cell-depleted T cells, or PBMCs provided the cDNA or gDNA that served as material.

Data came from immunoSEQ multiplex PCR; TCRdb stores just in-frame clones and leaves some out. The sample contains more than 25,000 clones, about nine tenths of which appear only once. Trimming stripped 3 bases from V and 6 bases from J, with 12 bases between. Germline assignment: CDR1 KGHDR and CDR2 SFDVKD. This CDR3 has 14 residues. The V and J genes are TRBV24-1 and TRBJ2-3, with D maybe TRBD2 (5 bases). The source is a man in his 60s with active COVID-19. Material: peripheral blood. CDR3 residues: CATSDLAGEDTQYF. CDR3 nucleotides: TGTGCCACCAGTGATCTGGCCGGGGAGGATACGCAGTATTTT.